These 2 T cell receptor beta chains were all obtained from the same sample, sequenced in a study of immune evolution from preneoplasia to lung adenocarcinoma. The repertoire was sequenced with immunoSEQ multiplex PCR; TCRdb's copy has only in-frame clones and lacks some. There are 8,500 to 13,000 clones in the sample; roughly four fifths occur only once, and 2.5% to 4% lies in the top ten. The source material was FFPE minimally invasive lung adenocarcinoma tissue. Every receptor here comes from a person aged 70 to 80 with lung adenocarcinoma.

The chain couples TRBV5-4 to TRBJ1-6; 9 bases agree with TRBD1. Germline loops: CDR1 SGHNT, CDR2 YYREEE (reference sequence). V lost 4 bases and J lost 7; bases outside the gene matches: 3. The CDR3 length is 14 residues. The DNA of the CDR3 is TGTGCCAGCAGCCAGGGACAGGGAAATTCACCCCTCCACTTT. Its translation: CASSQGQGNSPLHF.

The chain uses TRBV7-2 and TRBJ2-2, with 8 bases aligning to TRBD2. CDR3 size: 15 residues. Losses at the gene ends were 7 bases for V and 4 bases for J; bases not matched to a gene: 8. Germline V gene data show CDR1 as SGHTA and CDR2 as FQGNSA. The CDR3 here is CASTSSGSPTGELFF. CDR3 DNA sequence: TGTGCCAGCACCTCGAGCGGGAGCCCCACCGGGGAGCTGTTTTTT.